This T cell receptor beta chain is drawn from a study of T cell responses to AZD1222 COVID-19 vaccine (dated by TCRdb to about 2021). About the investigation overall: TCR sequencing covered over 230 trial participants: 207 given two doses of AZD1222 and 26 given two doses of MenACWY control vaccine. Trial participants were enrolled by age into subgroups of 18-55, 56-69 and 70-plus years, and around 150, 29 and 61 TCR-sequenced participants, respectively, were included in these subgroups. Points the paper makes about the study in general: Because no samples from the day 14 peak response were available, repertoires could be characterized only after the peak T cell response. Conclusions about previously exposed vaccinees were limited because only six AZD1222 recipients were SARS-CoV-2 seropositive at baseline. Participants were mostly white British, with more females than males. The authors suggested clonal diversity may have been underestimated. Epitopes outside the regions mutated in the B.1.351 and B.1.1.7 variants were reportedly recognized by nearly half of the unique spike-specific TCRs. The 56-69-year group was small, and its depth increase did not reach significance, likely because of low power. Spike-specific TCR breadth and depth rose significantly after two AZD1222 doses compared with day 0 and with MenACWY recipients. The vaccine-associated CD4 TCRs covered the entire spike protein, and the dominant responses fell in regions 160-218 and 743-854.

The CDR3 regions of human TCRbeta chains were subjected to immunosequencing. Concerning the study's data processing: Repertoire TCRs were checked for matches against a reference library of SARS-CoV-2-specific TCRs that had been generated using the MIRA antigen-specificity platform. Breadth was defined as the fraction of unique TCRs that were SARS-CoV-2-associated, and depth was defined as the fraction of total T cells that were SARS-CoV-2-associated. Each spike-specific TCR was assigned to its reactive spike region and to a CD4 or CD8 class using the MIRA data. Log10-transformed breadth and depth values were compared by one-way ANOVA with Sidak's multiple comparisons tests. TCRdb provides this immuneACCESS table in a form limited to in-frame rearrangements. Some clones are lacking; in checked studies, under half of them reflect an unresolved V gene, and why the rest are absent is not known. V and J calls and clone size are as listed in that table; D and trimming were resolved from the DNA. For this sample there are around 190,000 clones; 94% appear just once. The ten largest make up roughly 1.5% of the sample.

The germline V gene encodes CDR1 MNHNY and CDR2 SVGAGI (reference sequence). The CDR3 has 14 amino acids, counting the end cysteine and phenylalanine. Left in the record is the CDR3 DNA by itself, 42 bases read in frame from the first base. V gives up 9 bases and J gives up 1 base, and the segment between their germline ends measures 14 bases. Note on this clone: The antigen this receptor binds is unknown. Per-nucleotide qualities are absent, and no much larger clonotype sits a single base away.

In light of the paper, this sample's time point label describes: about 28 days (+/-7) after the second vaccine dose. Because spike-specific TCR depth and breadth did not differ between the two schedules, AZD1222 recipients who got a second dose at roughly 4 weeks were pooled with those who got a second dose at roughly 12 weeks. Samples from vaccinated people were obtained from the UK trials COV001 and COV002, which included a single-blind randomized controlled phase 2/3 trial of AZD1222 (ChAdOx1 nCoV-19) in healthy adults. Trial participant PBMC samples were collected at day 0 and day 28 after the second dose for TCRbeta chain sequencing.

This sample comprised peripheral blood, obtained 28 days after the second AZD1222 dose. The clonotype comes from an adult who received the AZD1222 COVID-19 vaccine. The V and J genes are TRBV6-6 and TRBJ2-3; TRBD1 is possibly the D segment (5 matching bases). The bases read TGTGCCAGTACCCTGGGGCTCCGCACAGATACGCAGTATTTT. Translated, it gives CASTLGLRTDTQYF.